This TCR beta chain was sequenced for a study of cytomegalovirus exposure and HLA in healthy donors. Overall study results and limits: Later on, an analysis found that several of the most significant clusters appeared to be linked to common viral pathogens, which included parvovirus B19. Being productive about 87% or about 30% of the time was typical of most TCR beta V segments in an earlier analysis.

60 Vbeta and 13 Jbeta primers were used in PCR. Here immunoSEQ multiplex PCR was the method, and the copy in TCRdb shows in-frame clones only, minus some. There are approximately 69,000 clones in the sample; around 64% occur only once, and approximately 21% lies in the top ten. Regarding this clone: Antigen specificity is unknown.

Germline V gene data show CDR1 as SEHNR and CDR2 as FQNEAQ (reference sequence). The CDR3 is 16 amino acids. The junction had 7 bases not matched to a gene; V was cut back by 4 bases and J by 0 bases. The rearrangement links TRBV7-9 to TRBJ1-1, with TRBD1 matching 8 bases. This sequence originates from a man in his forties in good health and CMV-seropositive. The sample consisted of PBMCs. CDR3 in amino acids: CASSSLRGQVNTEAFF. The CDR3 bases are TGTGCCAGCAGCTCTCTCAGGGGGCAAGTGAACACTGAAGCTTTCTTT. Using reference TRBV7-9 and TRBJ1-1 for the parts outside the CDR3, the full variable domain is DTGVSQNPRHKITKRGQNVTFRCDPISEHNRLYWYRQTLGQGPEFLTYFQNEAQLEKSRLLSDRFSAERPKGSFSTLEIQRTEQGDSAMYLCASSSLRGQVNTEAFFGQGTRLTVV.